These T cell receptor beta chains were read from a single sample in a study of control samples from healthy donors and cancer patients. Clones were sequenced by immunoSEQ multiplex PCR, and TCRdb holds only the in-frame ones, with some missing. Found here are over 50,000 clones, approximately 94% of them singletons; the top ten hold around 0.99%. Sequencing input: blood. Receptors originate from a woman aged 18 to 35 in good health. Each CDR3 is given with its conserved first and last residue. Each record gives: CDR3 length, clone size, V gene, J gene, D gene, CDR3 DNA, CDR3 protein. The D gene is left open where the match is weak. A clone size is listed for some rows: how often the clone was seen (once, few, many), or a class if it is expanded.

17	-	TRBV5-1	TRBJ2-3	TRBD2	TGCGCCAGCAGCTTGGAGCCGCGCGGGGGGGGCACAGATACGCAGTATTTT	CASSLEPRGGGTDTQYF
13	-	TRBV18	TRBJ1-1	-	TGTGCCAGCGCCTTTGGACCGATCACTGAAGCTTTCTTT	CASAFGPITEAFF
11	-	TRBV6-5	TRBJ1-2	-	TGTGCCAGCAGTTCAGGGTATGGCTACACCTTC	CASSSGYGYTF
12	-	TRBV19	TRBJ1-1	TRBD1	TGTGCCAGTAGTACTCGACAGGGAGAAGCTTTCTTT	CASSTRQGEAFF
13	-	TRBV5-1	TRBJ2-7	-	TGCGCCAGCAGCTCCTATACAGGGTTCGAGCAGTACTTC	CASSSYTGFEQYF
15	-	TRBV28	TRBJ2-3	TRBD1	TGTGCCAGCAGCCCGGGACAGGGGGGGACAGATACGCAGTATTTT	CASSPGQGGTDTQYF
16	-	TRBV11-2	TRBJ2-3	TRBD2	TGTGCCAGCAGCTTGTTCCTAGCGGGGGGCACAGATACGCAGTATTTT	CASSLFLAGGTDTQYF
12	-	TRBV7-9	TRBJ2-3	-	TGTGCCAGCAGACAAGTGACAGATACGCAGTATTTT	CASRQVTDTQYF
14	-	TRBV10-2	TRBJ2-2	TRBD2	TGCGCCAGCAGTGTAGCGGGAGCTCCCGGGGAGCTGTTTTTT	CASSVAGAPGELFF
14	-	TRBV6-6	TRBJ1-4	-	TGTGCCAGCAGTCGGACAGAACTTAATGAAAAACTGTTTTTT	CASSRTELNEKLFF
15	-	TRBV27	TRBJ2-3	-	TGTGCCAGCAGTTTAAACTGGGCGCCCACAGATACGCAGTATTTT	CASSLNWAPTDTQYF
15	-	TRBV15	TRBJ2-1	TRBD1	TGTGCCACCAGTCGAACAGGGGACGCCGGGAATGAGCAGTTCTTC	CATSRTGDAGNEQFF
14	-	TRBV7-8	TRBJ1-1	-	TGTGCCAGCAGCTTAGATAGGCGGGGACTTGAAGCTTTCTTT	CASSLDRRGLEAFF
14	-	TRBV5-1	TRBJ1-4	-	TGCGCCAGCAGCTTATCCGGATCTAATGAAAAACTGTTTTTT	CASSLSGSNEKLFF
15	-	TRBV4-1	TRBJ1-1	TRBD1	TGCGCCAGCAGCCAAGCCCACAGGGGGAGGACTGAAGCTTTCTTT	CASSQAHRGRTEAFF
15	once	TRBV6-4	TRBJ2-3	TRBD2	TGTGCCAGCAGTGAGTCTAGCGGGGGAACAGATACGCAGTATTTT	CASSESSGGTDTQYF